Listed below are T cell receptor beta chains from one sample, sequenced in a study of CD8 T cells in Susac syndrome. A single record per CDR3 protein comes from TCRdb applying MiXCR to the immunoSEQ multiplex PCR reads. The table records over 350,000 distinct CDR3 sequences, approximately 85% of them present only once. The specimen sequenced was CD8+ T cells from PBMCs. These receptors all come from a human donor with multiple sclerosis. CDR3s include the opening cysteine and the closing phenylalanine or tryptophan. The D gene is left open where the match is weak. Some rows mark clone size as missing; the rest say once, few, many or name a class of expanded clone.

-,TRBJ1-4,TRBD1,TRBV27,TGTGCCAGCAGTTTGTCGGGACAGGGGCCAACTAATGAAAAACTGTTTTTT,CASSLSGQGPTNEKLFF
-,TRBJ1-2,-,TRBV29-1,TGCAGCGTTGAATATGGGACGGAGTATGGCTACACCTTC,CSVEYGTEYGYTF
-,TRBJ2-7,TRBD1,TRBV4-1,TGCGCCAGCAGCCACGAACAGGGGGCTTTGGGGTACGAGCAGTACTTC,CASSHEQGALGYEQYF
-,TRBJ1-1,TRBD1,TRBV6-5,TGTGCCACCTGGGGGCAGGGGGCCCTGAACACTGAAGCTTTCTTT,CATWGQGALNTEAFF
-,TRBJ2-3,TRBD1,TRBV5-6,TGTGCCAGCAGCCCGACAGGGGATACGCAGTATTTT,CASSPTGDTQYF
-,TRBJ2-5,-,TRBV11-2,TGTGCCAGCAGCTTAAGGGCTTTGGGGGAGACCCAGTACTTC,CASSLRALGETQYF
few,TRBJ2-1,-,TRBV24-1,TGTGCCACCAGTGATTGGGGCAGTGAGCAGTTCTTC,CATSDWGSEQFF
-,TRBJ2-3,TRBD2,TRBV20-1,TGCAGTGCTTCACTAGCGGGAGAGGTCCTTGTTAGCACAGATACGCAGTATTTT,CSASLAGEVLVSTDTQYF
-,TRBJ2-7,-,TRBV11-2,TGTGCCAGCAGTACCGACGGTTCCTACGAGCAGTACTTC,CASSTDGSYEQYF
-,TRBJ2-7,-,TRBV29-1,TGCAGCGTTATGCCGGGGCCCAGTTGGGAGCAGTACTTC,CSVMPGPSWEQYF
-,TRBJ2-1,-,TRBV30,TGTGCCTGGAGTATTACCTACAATGAGCAGTTCTTC,CAWSITYNEQFF
-,TRBJ1-1,-,TRBV19,TGTGCCAGTGGGGGACAATACGGCACTGAAGCTTTCTTT,CASGGQYGTEAFF
-,TRBJ2-7,-,TRBV7-9,TGTGCCAGCTCAGGAGGAGTCGACGAGCAGTACTTC,CASSGGVDEQYF
-,TRBJ2-1,-,TRBV5-6,TGTGCCAGCAGCCCGGGGAGGAGGACCTACAATGAGCAGTTCTTC,CASSPGRRTYNEQFF
-,TRBJ2-1,-,TRBV7-9,TGTGCCAGCAGCTTAGTAGGGCTCAATGAGCAGTTCTTC,CASSLVGLNEQFF
few,TRBJ1-2,TRBD1,TRBV11-1,TGTGCCAGCAGCCCACGGCAGGGGGCTGACTATGGCTACACCTTC,CASSPRQGADYGYTF
-,TRBJ1-1,-,TRBV29-1,TGCAGCTTCATGAACGGGAACACTGAAGCTTTCTTT,CSFMNGNTEAFF
-,TRBJ2-3,TRBD2,TRBV13,TGTGCCAGCAGCGCAAGCGGGGGGGCAGGCGATACGCAGTATTTT,CASSASGGAGDTQYF
-,TRBJ1-4,-,TRBV27,TGTGCCAGCAGTATCGCTGGGGGTGGAGAAAAACTGTTTTTT,CASSIAGGGEKLFF
-,TRBJ1-1,TRBD1,TRBV19,TGTGCCAGTAGCCGAGGACAGGGAAAAGACATTAACACTGAAGCTTTCTTT,CASSRGQGKDINTEAFF
once,TRBJ1-1,-,TRBV29-1,TGCAGCGTTGAAGGGGCGGGGTTGAACACTGAAGCTTTCTTT,CSVEGAGLNTEAFF
once,TRBJ1-1,TRBD1,TRBV7-9,TGTGCCAGCAGCTCCCCCCGGACAGGGGTTAGGGACACTGAAGCTTTCTTT,CASSSPRTGVRDTEAFF
-,TRBJ2-1,-,TRBV24-1,TGTGCCACCAGTGCGTGGGACAATGAGCAGTTCTTC,CATSAWDNEQFF
once,TRBJ2-1,-,TRBV5-1,TGCGCCAGCAGCTTGGTGGGGGGACAGATAACCTACAATGAGCAGTTCTTC,CASSLVGGQITYNEQFF
-,TRBJ2-2,TRBD2,TRBV6-2/TRBV6-3,TGTGCCAGTACTTCCTATCCGGGACTAGCGGGGACGATCGACCGGAACACCGGGGAGCTGTTTTTT,CASTSYPGLAGTIDRNTGELFF
-,TRBJ2-7,-,TRBV5-1,TGCGCCAGCAGCCTCGGTATAACCGGGACCGAGGCCTACGAGCAGTACTTC,CASSLGITGTEAYEQYF
-,TRBJ1-2,TRBD1,TRBV20-1,TGCAGTGTACGAACAGGGGAATCTGACTATGGCTACACCTTC,CSVRTGESDYGYTF
once,TRBJ2-2,TRBD1,TRBV15,TGTGCCACCAGCAGGGGACAGGGTAACACCGGGGAGCTGTTTTTT,CATSRGQGNTGELFF
once,TRBJ1-1,-,TRBV27,TGTGCCAGCAGTTTATCATCGGCATGGGGTGAAGCTTTCTTT,CASSLSSAWGEAFF
-,TRBJ2-7,-,TRBV11-2,TGTGCCAGCAGCTCCCCCAACGTCTACGAGCAGTACTTC,CASSSPNVYEQYF
-,TRBJ2-2,TRBD2,TRBV6-4,TGTGCCAGCAGTGACTCCACTAGCGGGTGGAACGGGGAGCTGTTTTTT,CASSDSTSGWNGELFF